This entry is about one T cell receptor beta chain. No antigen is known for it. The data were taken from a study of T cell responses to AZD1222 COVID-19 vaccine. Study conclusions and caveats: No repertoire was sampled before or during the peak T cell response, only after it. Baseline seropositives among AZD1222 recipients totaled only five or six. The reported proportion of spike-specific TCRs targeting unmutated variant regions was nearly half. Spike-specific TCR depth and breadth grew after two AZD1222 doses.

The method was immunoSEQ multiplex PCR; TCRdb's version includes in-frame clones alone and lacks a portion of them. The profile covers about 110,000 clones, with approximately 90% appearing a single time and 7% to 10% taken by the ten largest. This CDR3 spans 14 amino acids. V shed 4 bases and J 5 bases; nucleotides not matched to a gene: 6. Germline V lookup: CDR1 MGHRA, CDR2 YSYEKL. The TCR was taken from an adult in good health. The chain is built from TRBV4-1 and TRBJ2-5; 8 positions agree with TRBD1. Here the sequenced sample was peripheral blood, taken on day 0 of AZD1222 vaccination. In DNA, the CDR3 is TGCGCCAGCAGCCCGGACAGGGTAGAGGAGACCCAGTACTTC. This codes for CASSPDRVEETQYF.